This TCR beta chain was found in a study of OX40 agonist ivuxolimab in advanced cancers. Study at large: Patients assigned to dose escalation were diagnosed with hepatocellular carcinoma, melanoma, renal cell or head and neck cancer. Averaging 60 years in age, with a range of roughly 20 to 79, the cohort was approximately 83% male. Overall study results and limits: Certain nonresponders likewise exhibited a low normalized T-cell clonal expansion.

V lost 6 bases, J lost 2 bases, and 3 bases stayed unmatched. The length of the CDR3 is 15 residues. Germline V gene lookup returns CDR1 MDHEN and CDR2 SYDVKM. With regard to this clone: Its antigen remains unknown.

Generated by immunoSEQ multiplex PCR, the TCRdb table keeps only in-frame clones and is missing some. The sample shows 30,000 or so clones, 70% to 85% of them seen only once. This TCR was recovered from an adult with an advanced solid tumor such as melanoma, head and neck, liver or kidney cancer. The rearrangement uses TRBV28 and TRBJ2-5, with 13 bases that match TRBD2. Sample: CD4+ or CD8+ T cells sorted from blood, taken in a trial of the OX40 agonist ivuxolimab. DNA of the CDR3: TGTGCCAGCAGCCGACTAGCGGGAGGTCAAGAGACCCAGTACTTC. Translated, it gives CASSRLAGGQETQYF.